A single sample is the source of the 9 T cell receptor beta chains below, sequenced in a study of long-term antiretroviral therapy in people with HIV. The assay, immunoSEQ v3.0, was run at survey level. Repertoires were generated with immunoSEQ multiplex PCR, while TCRdb's copy carries only in-frame clones and drops some. The repertoire holds roughly 15,000 clones, with approximately 84% as singletons. Sequenced here: unsorted PBMCs, sampled less than 1.3 years before starting antiretroviral therapy. These receptors originate from a man aged 25-45 years with HIV.

The chain links TRBV7-8 to TRBJ1-3; D unclear. The CDR3 has 15 residues. Deletions cut 2 bases from V and 0 bases from J, with 8 bases between. Germline V gene lookup returns CDR1 SGHVS and CDR2 FQNEAQ. The CDR3 spells CASSLTPDSGNTIYF. In DNA, the CDR3 is TGTGCCAGCAGCTTAACGCCGGACTCTGGAAACACCATATATTTT.

This clone has more than one count but fewer than ten. The CDR3 is CASSIIDGTGELFF. The DNA of the CDR3 is TGTGCCAGCAGTATAATAGACGGGACCGGGGAGCTGTTTTTT. The J gene is TRBJ2-2, the V gene TRBV6-6; D is uncertain. This CDR3 is 14 amino acids long. V lost 5 bases, J lost 5 bases, and 12 bases lay in between. CDR1 is MNHNY and CDR2 is SVGAGI in the germline V gene (reference sequence).

In this sample, this clone turned up once. The CDR3 is CASSSQGNSNQPQHF. CDR3 DNA sequence: TGTGCCAGCAGTTCCCAGGGCAATAGCAATCAGCCCCAGCATTTT. The chain links TRBV6-5 to TRBJ1-5, with D possibly TRBD1 on 5 matching bases. This CDR3 is built from 15 residues. Between the trimmed V and J ends, which lost 4 bases and 0 bases, there was a span of 10 bases. Germline V lookup: CDR1 MNHEY, CDR2 SVGAGI.

The J gene is TRBJ2-2, the V gene TRBV15, with D unclear. The germline V gene encodes CDR1 LNHNV and CDR2 YYDKDF (reference sequence). The CDR3 contains 13 residues. The ends were cut back, 0 bases at V and 5 bases at J, with 4 bases in the middle. CDR3 protein: CATSRDTTGELFF. CDR3 DNA: TGTGCCACCAGCAGAGATACAACCGGGGAGCTGTTTTTT.

The chain employs TRBV10-2 and TRBJ1-1; TRBD1 is a possible D gene (6 bases). Trimming shortened V by 4 bases and J by 5 bases, and 8 bases separated the two germline ends. The length of the CDR3 is 12 residues. Per germline, CDR1 WSHSY and CDR2 SAAADI. DNA of the CDR3: TGCGCCAGCAGTGTTACAGGGACTGAAGCTTTCTTT. This gives the protein CASSVTGTEAFF.

The rearrangement uses TRBV14 and TRBJ1-2, with a tentative D call TRBD1 (5 bases). The CDR3 extends over 13 amino acids. Germline V lookup: CDR1 SGHDN, CDR2 FVKESK. Trimming removed 4 bases at V and 4 bases at J, with 10 bases between. The CDR3 loop reads CASSPGHSYGYTF. CDR3 DNA sequence: TGTGCCAGCAGCCCCGGACACAGCTATGGCTACACCTTC.

The chain combines TRBV27 with TRBJ2-3, with TRBD2 matching 8 bases. The trim removed 3 bases at V and 2 bases at J, leaving 19 bases unmatched. The germline V gene has CDR1 MNHEY and CDR2 SMNVEV (reference sequence). CDR3 length: 20 amino acids. The DNA of the CDR3 is TGTGCCAGCAGTTTCTCAACTCAAATACAGCGGGAGTACAACACAGATACGCAGTATTTT. This gives the protein CASSFSTQIQREYNTDTQYF.

The V gene is TRBV4-1, the J gene TRBJ2-7, with D maybe TRBD1 (5 bases). CDR1 and CDR2 (germline): MGHRA, YSYEKL. Trimming shortened V by 0 bases and J by 0 bases, and 9 bases separated the two germline ends. The CDR3 is made up of 15 amino acids. CDR3 region: CASSQDRQLSYEQYF. Written as DNA, the CDR3 is TGCGCCAGCAGCCAAGATCGACAGCTCTCCTACGAGCAGTACTTC.

The V call is TRBV4-1, the J call TRBJ2-7, with D possibly matching TRBD1 (5 bases). Between the trimmed V and J ends, which lost 0 bases and 2 bases, there was a span of 29 bases. Per germline, CDR1 MGHRA and CDR2 YSYEKL. CDR3 length equals 21 residues. Written as DNA, the CDR3 is TGCGCCAGCAGCCAAGAAAGGTGGGCAGGGCCCGAGTTAATCGACCCCTACGAGCAGTACTTC. Its translation: CASSQERWAGPELIDPYEQYF.